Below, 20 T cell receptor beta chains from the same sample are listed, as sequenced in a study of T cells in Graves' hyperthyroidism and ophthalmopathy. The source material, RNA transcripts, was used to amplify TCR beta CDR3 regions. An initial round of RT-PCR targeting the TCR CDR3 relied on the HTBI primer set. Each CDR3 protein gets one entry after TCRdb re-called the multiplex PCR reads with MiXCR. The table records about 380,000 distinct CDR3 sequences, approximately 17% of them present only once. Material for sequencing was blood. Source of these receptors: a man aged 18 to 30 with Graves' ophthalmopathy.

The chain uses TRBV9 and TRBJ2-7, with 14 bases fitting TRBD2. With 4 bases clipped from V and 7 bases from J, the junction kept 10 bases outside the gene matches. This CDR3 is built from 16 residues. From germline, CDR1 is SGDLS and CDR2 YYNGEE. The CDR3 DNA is TGTGCCAGCAGCCCCAGGGCCGGGACTAGCGGGGGAGAGCAGTACTTC. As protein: CASSPRAGTSGGEQYF.

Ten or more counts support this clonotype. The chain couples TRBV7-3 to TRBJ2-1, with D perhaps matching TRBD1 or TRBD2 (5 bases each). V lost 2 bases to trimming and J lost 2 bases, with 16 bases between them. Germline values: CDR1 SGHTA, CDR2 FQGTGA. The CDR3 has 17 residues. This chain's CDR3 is CASSLRGQGPPYNEQFF. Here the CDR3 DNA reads TGTGCCAGCAGCTTACGCGGGCAGGGTCCCCCCTACAATGAGCAGTTCTTC.

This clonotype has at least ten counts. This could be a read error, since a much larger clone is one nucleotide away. The chain's CDR3 is CASTVEENTEAFF. The CDR3, as DNA: TGTGCCAGCACGGTGGAGGAGAACACTGAAGCTTTCTTT. The chain employs TRBV2 and TRBJ1-1, with D hard to call. This CDR3 spans 13 amino acids. V was clipped by 7 bases and J by 1 base, with 10 bases between them. Germline V CDR1 and CDR2: SNHLY, FYNNEI.

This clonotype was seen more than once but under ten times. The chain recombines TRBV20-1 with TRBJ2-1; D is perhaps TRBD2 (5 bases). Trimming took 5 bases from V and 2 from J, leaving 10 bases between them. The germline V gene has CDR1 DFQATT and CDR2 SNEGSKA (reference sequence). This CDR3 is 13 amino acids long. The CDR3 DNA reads TGCAGTGCTGGTGACGGGGCCTACAATGAGCAGTTCTTC. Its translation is CSAGDGAYNEQFF.

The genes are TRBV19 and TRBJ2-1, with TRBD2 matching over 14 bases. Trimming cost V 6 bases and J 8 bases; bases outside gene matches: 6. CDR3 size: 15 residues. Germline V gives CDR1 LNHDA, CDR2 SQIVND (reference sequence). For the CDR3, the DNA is TGTGCCAGTAGCGAGACTAGCGGGGGGGTGGATGAGCAGTTCTTC. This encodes CASSETSGGVDEQFF.

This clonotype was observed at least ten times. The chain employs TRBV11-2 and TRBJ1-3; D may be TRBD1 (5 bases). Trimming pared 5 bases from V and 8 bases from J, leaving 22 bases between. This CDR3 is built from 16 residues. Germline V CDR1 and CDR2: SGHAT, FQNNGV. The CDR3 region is CASSPPGPTGGHTIYF. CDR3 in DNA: TGTGCCAGCAGCCCCCCCGGACCTACAGGAGGGCACACCATATATTTT.

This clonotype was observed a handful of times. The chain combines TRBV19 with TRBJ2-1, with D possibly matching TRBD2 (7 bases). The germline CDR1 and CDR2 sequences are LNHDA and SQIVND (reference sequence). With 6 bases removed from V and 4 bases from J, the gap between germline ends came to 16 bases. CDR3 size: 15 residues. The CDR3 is CASSMRGLPYNEQFF. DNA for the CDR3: TGTGCCAGTAGCATGCGGGGGCTACCTTACAATGAGCAGTTCTTC.

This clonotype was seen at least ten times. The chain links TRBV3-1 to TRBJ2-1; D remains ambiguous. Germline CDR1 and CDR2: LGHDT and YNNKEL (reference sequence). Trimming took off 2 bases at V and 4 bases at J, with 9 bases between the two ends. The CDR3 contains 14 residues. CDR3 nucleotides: TGTGCCAGCAGCCAATCTCCTACTTACAATGAGCAGTTCTTC. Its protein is CASSQSPTYNEQFF.

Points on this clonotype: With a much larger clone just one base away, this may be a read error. Here the CDR3 DNA reads TGTGCCAGCGGCTTAGACTTGTCCCTTTACACCTTC. Its protein product is CASGLDLSLYTF. The J gene is TRBJ1-2, the V gene TRBV11-2; D remains ambiguous. The germline CDR1 and CDR2 sequences are SGHAT and FQNNGV. This CDR3 has 12 amino acids.

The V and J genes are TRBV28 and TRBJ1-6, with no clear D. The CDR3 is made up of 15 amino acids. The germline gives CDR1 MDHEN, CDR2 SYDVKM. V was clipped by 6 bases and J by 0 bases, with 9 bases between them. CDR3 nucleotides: TGTGCCAGCAGAATAGAAAGCTCCTATAATTCACCCCTCCACTTT. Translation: CASRIESSYNSPLHF.

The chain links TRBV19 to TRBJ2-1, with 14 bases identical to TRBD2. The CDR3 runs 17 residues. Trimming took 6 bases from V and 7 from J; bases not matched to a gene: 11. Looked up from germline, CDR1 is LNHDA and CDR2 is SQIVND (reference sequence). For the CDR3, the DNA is TGTGCCAGTAGCCCCTATGTTGGGACTAGCGGGGGAAATGAGCAGTTCTTC. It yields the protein CASSPYVGTSGGNEQFF.

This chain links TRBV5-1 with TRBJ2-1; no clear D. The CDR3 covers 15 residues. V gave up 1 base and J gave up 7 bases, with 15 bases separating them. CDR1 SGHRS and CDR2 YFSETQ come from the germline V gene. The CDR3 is CASSLIGQMGNEQFF. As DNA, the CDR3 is TGCGCCAGCAGCTTGATTGGGCAAATGGGAAATGAGCAGTTCTTC.

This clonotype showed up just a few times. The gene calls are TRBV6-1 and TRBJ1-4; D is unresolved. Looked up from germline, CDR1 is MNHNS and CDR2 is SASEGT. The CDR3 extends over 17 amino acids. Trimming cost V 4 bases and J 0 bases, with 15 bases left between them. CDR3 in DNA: TGTGCCAGCAGTGCCCCTGCGGGCTTTCCAACTAATGAAAAACTGTTTTTT. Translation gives CASSAPAGFPTNEKLFF.

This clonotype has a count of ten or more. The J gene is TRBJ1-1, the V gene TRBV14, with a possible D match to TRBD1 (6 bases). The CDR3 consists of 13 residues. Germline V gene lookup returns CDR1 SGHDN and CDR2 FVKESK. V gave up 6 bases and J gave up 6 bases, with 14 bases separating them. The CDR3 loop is CASRTGFRSEAFF. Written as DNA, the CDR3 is TGTGCCAGCAGAACAGGGTTTAGGTCTGAAGCTTTCTTT.

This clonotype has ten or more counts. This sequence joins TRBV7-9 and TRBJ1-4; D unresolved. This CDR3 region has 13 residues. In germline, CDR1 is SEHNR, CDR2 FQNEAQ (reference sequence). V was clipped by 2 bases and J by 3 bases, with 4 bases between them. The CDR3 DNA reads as TGTGCCAGCAGCTTACAGTCTAATGAAAAACTGTTTTTT. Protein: CASSLQSNEKLFF.

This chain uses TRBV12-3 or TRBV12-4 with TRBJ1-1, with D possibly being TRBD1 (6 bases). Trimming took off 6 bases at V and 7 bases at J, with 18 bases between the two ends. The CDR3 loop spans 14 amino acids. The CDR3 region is CASRHQGWGIEAFF. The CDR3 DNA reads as TGTGCCAGCAGACATCAGGGGTGGGGCATTGAAGCTTTCTTT.

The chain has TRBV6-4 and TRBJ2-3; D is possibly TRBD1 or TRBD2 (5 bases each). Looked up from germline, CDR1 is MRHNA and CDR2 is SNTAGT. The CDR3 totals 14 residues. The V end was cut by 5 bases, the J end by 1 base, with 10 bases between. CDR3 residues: CASSPGPGTDTQYF. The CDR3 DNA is TGTGCCAGCAGTCCGGGACCTGGCACAGATACGCAGTATTTT.

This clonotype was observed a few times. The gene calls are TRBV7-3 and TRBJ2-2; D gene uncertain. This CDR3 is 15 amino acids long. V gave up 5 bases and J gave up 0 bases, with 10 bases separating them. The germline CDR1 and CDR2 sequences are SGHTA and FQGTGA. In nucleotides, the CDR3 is TGTGCCAGCAGCGCGGACCCTTCGAACACCGGGGAGCTGTTTTTT. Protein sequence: CASSADPSNTGELFF.

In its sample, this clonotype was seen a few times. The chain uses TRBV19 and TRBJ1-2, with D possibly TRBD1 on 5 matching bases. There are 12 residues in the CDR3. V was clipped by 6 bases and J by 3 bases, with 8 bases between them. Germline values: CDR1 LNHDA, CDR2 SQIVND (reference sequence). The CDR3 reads CASSQQDYGYTF. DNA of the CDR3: TGTGCCAGTAGCCAACAGGACTATGGCTACACCTTC.

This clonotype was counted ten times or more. CDR3 sequence reads: CASRAQGTGELFF. CDR3 in DNA: TGTGCCAGCAGGGCGCAGGGGACCGGGGAGCTGTTTTTT. The chain carries TRBV2 and TRBJ2-2, with D tentatively TRBD1 (6 bases). The germline V and J ends were trimmed by 6 bases and 5 bases, with 10 bases remaining between them. Germline values: CDR1 SNHLY, CDR2 FYNNEI. This CDR3 contains 13 residues.